A selection of T cell receptor beta chains follows, all from one sample in a study of shared clonotypes between healthy human individuals. Produced via immunoSEQ multiplex PCR; TCRdb's table is partial and in-frame only. The table lists 850,000 to 1,100,000 clones, around three quarters of them singletons, with over 0.8% in the top ten. The sample was memory CD4+ T cells from PBMCs. The origin of the receptors is a man aged 18 to 29 in good health. Some clones in this sample may be carry-over from other donors' samples. Each CDR3 is given with its conserved first and last residue. The D gene is left open where the match is weak. The size field is filled for only some rows; it gives once, few, many or a size class.

>TRBV28|TRBD1|TRBJ2-7|NA
TGTGCCAGCAGCCGACCCAAAGGGGCAGGGGGCCACGAGCAGTACTTC
CASSRPKGAGGHEQYF
>TRBV28|TRBD1|TRBJ2-5|NA
TGTGCCAGCAGAGGACAGGGGTGGGAGACCCAGTACTTC
CASRGQGWETQYF
>TRBV18|NA|TRBJ2-2|NA
TGTGCCAGCTCTCGGCGGGACGTCTCCGGGGAGCTGTTTTTT
CASSRRDVSGELFF
>TRBV28|NA|TRBJ2-5|NA
TGTGCCACCGGACCTGACCCAGAGACCCAGTACTTC
CATGPDPETQYF
>TRBV7-9|TRBD2|TRBJ2-3|NA
TGTGCCAGCAGCTTAGCGCAGAGCGGGAGTGGCACAGATACGCAGTATTTT
CASSLAQSGSGTDTQYF
>TRBV6-1|NA|TRBJ2-2|NA
TGTGCCAACTCCGATTTATCCGGGGAGCTGTTTTTT
CANSDLSGELFF
>TRBV5-1|TRBD2|TRBJ2-3|once
TGCGCCAGCAGCTTGGGGCTAGCGGGAGGGATCCCCACAGATACGCAGTATTTT
CASSLGLAGGIPTDTQYF
>TRBV6-5|TRBD2|TRBJ2-2|NA
TGTGCCAGCAGTTCCCGGACTAGCGGGAGGGAGCTGTTTTTT
CASSSRTSGRELFF
>TRBV28|NA|TRBJ1-5|NA
TGTGCCAGCAGTTTTTTGCGCAATCAGCCCCAGCATTTT
CASSFLRNQPQHF
>TRBV7-9|NA|TRBJ2-3|NA
TGTGCCAGCAGCAACCCGGGAGTTAGGGATACGCAGTATTTT
CASSNPGVRDTQYF
>TRBV28|NA|TRBJ1-1|few
TGTGCCAGCAGTTTATTCGGGGGAAGAAGAGCTCTCTTT
CASSLFGGRRALF
>TRBV28|NA|TRBJ1-4|NA
TGTGCCAGCAGTTCGACAGGCTCAACTAATGAAAAACTGTTTTTT
CASSSTGSTNEKLFF
>TRBV28|NA|TRBJ1-2|NA
TGTGCCAGCAGTCCACGACAGACCTATGGCTACACCTTC
CASSPRQTYGYTF
>TRBV10-3|NA|TRBJ2-2|NA
TGTGCCATCAGCGACACCGGGGAGCTGTTTTTT
CAISDTGELFF
>TRBV10-1|NA|TRBJ2-7|once
TGCGCCAGCAGTGAGTCGATCGGGGGCGAGCAGTACTTC
CASSESIGGEQYF
>TRBV6-1|TRBD1|TRBJ2-7|many
TGTGCCAGCAGTGAACCCACGAGTCCGGGACAGGGGACCTACGAGCAGTACTTC
CASSEPTSPGQGTYEQYF
>TRBV19|NA|TRBJ1-1|NA
TGTGCCAGTAGGAGAAACACTGAAGCTTTCTTT
CASRRNTEAFF
>TRBV19|NA|TRBJ1-4|NA
TGTGCCAGTACCATCGGGGCAGGACAAACCTCTAATGAAAAACTGTTTTTT
CASTIGAGQTSNEKLFF
>TRBV28|TRBD1|TRBJ1-5|NA
TGTGCCAGCTATACAGGGGGCGCGGGCAATCAGCCCCAGCATTTT
CASYTGGAGNQPQHF
>TRBV5-4|NA|TRBJ2-7|NA
TGTGCCAGCAGCCGTCAGGGGCCTCCCCCCTACGAGCAGTACTTC
CASSRQGPPPYEQYF
>TRBV23-1|NA|TRBJ1-2|NA
TGCGCCAGCACCCCCCGAGAAGGCTACACCTTC
CASTPREGYTF
>TRBV7-3|NA|TRBJ2-1|NA
TGTGCCAGCAGCTTGCTCGGCGGGGTAAATGAGCAGTTCTTC
CASSLLGGVNEQFF
>TRBV7-3|NA|TRBJ1-1|NA
TGTGCCAGCAGCCCGGCTTACACTGAAGCTTTCTTT
CASSPAYTEAFF
>TRBV2|NA|TRBJ1-2|NA
TGTGCCAGCAGTGAAGCCGGAGACAGGATTCTTAACTATGGCTACACCTTC
CASSEAGDRILNYGYTF
>TRBV7-9|TRBD1|TRBJ2-2|NA
TGTGCCAGCAGCTTAGGAGGGCAGGGGGCGTCCGGGGAGCTGTTTTTT
CASSLGGQGASGELFF
>TRBV7-8|TRBD2|TRBJ2-1|NA
TGTGCCAGCAGCCCCGGACTAGCGGGGGGCAATGAGCAGTTCTTC
CASSPGLAGGNEQFF
>TRBV6-6|TRBD1|TRBJ1-1|NA
TGTGCCAGCAGTTACAGTCGGGACAGGGTGTGGACTGAAGCTTTCTTT
CASSYSRDRVWTEAFF
>TRBV27|NA|TRBJ1-2|many
TGTGCCAGCAGTCCTACCTTGGGGGGGAACCACTATGGCTACACCTTC
CASSPTLGGNHYGYTF
>TRBV4-1|NA|TRBJ2-3|NA
TGCGCCAGCAGCCAGTCGGGACTTGTCACAGATACGCAGTATTTT
CASSQSGLVTDTQYF
>TRBV7-9|NA|TRBJ2-1|NA
TGTGCCAGCAGCTTAGTATTAACTGAGCAGTTCTTC
CASSLVLTEQFF
>TRBV7-2|NA|TRBJ2-7|NA
TGTGCCAGCAGCTTATCTGGGAACTCCTACGAGCAGTACTTC
CASSLSGNSYEQYF
>TRBV14|NA|TRBJ2-7|NA
TGTGCCAGCAGCCAAGATCTAACGGGACAGCAGTACTTC
CASSQDLTGQQYF
>TRBV7-6|TRBD1|TRBJ1-5|NA
TGTGCCAGCAGCGGGGACAGGTTTCAGCCCCAGCATTTT
CASSGDRFQPQHF
>TRBV28|NA|TRBJ2-3|NA
TGTGCCAGCAATCCCGGGGTGGGCCTCCCGAAGTATTTT
CASNPGVGLPKYF
>TRBV21-1|NA|TRBJ2-4|NA
TGTGCCAGCACCCCGTCCCGGGACAGGGGGCTTGGGTACTTC
CASTPSRDRGLGYF
>TRBV4-1|NA|TRBJ1-2|many
TGCGCCAGCAGCCAAGAGTTGTTTGTGGAGGGATTCCACTATGGCTACACCTTC
CASSQELFVEGFHYGYTF
>TRBV6-5|NA|TRBJ1-2|NA
TGTGCCAGCAGGGGATGGAACTATGGCTACACCTTC
CASRGWNYGYTF
>TRBV12-2|NA|TRBJ1-2|NA
TGTGCAAGTCGCTTCCGACCCTCCTGCGGGCCGGGACAGGGGCTAGCTAACTATGGCTACACCTTC
CASRFRPSCGPGQGLANYGYTF
>TRBV5-5|NA|TRBJ1-1|few
TGTGCCAGCAGCTTGGTGCTGGCCTCCACTGAAGCTTTCTTT
CASSLVLASTEAFF
>TRBV6-6|NA|TRBJ2-7|NA
TGTGCCAGCAGTTACTCGCAGGGGAAAGGGGAGCAGTACTTC
CASSYSQGKGEQYF
>TRBV18|NA|TRBJ2-5|once
TGTGCCAGCTCACCGAACGATATAATCACGGGGACCCAGTACTTC
CASSPNDIITGTQYF
>TRBV6-1|TRBD1|TRBJ1-5|few
TGTGCCAGCAGTGAAATGGACAGGTCCGGTCAGCCCCAGCATTTT
CASSEMDRSGQPQHF
>TRBV28|NA|TRBJ1-1|once
TGTGCCAGCAGTTTCGGGTTTCGGACTGAAGCTTTCTTT
CASSFGFRTEAFF
>TRBV5-4|NA|TRBJ2-5|NA
TGTGCCAGCAGCTCAGATTGGTGGGAGACCCAGTACTTC
CASSSDWWETQYF
>TRBV5-8|NA|TRBJ2-1|many
TGTGCCAGCAGCCCCGGGACTTTCCAATCCAATGAGCAGTTCTTC
CASSPGTFQSNEQFF
>TRBV5-1|TRBD2|TRBJ2-2|NA
TGCGCCAGCAGCCTTCCTAGCGGGAGCGACACCGGGGAGCTGTTTTTT
CASSLPSGSDTGELFF
>TRBV9|NA|TRBJ1-1|NA
TGTGCCAGCAGCTTGCCTCACACTGAAGCTTTCTTT
CASSLPHTEAFF